One and the same sample provided the 9 T cell receptor beta chains below, sequenced in a study of tissue T cells after allogeneic stem cell transplantation. Method: immunoSEQ multiplex PCR; TCRdb's copy keeps in-frame clones and lacks some. Here the sample spans 25,000 to 30,000 clones, 75% to 95% being singletons. Sequencing used blood, obtained before transplantation. The receptors derive from a male donor aged 60 or over who later had graft-versus-host disease after an allogeneic stem cell transplant.

V usage is TRBV18 and J usage is TRBJ2-7; no clear D. Germline lookup yields CDR1 KGHSH and CDR2 LQKENI. The CDR3 spans 12 residues. Trimming took off 3 bases at V and 3 bases at J, with 6 bases between the two ends. The CDR3: CASSPVDYEQYF. CDR3 in DNA: TGTGCCAGCTCACCCGTAGACTACGAGCAGTACTTC.

The V gene is TRBV10-1, the J gene TRBJ2-3; tentatively, D is TRBD1 or TRBD2 (5 bases each). This CDR3 has 16 amino acids. The V gene's germline CDR1 is WNHNN and CDR2 SYGVQD (reference sequence). V lost 3 bases and J lost 14, with 27 bases in between. The DNA for the CDR3 is TGCGCCAGCAGTGACCCCCCCAATCCTGAGGGACCCGGTCCGTATTTT. Protein sequence: CASSDPPNPEGPGPYF.

The J gene is TRBJ2-1, the V gene TRBV5-1; D gene unclear. Germline V gene lookup returns CDR1 SGHRS and CDR2 YFSETQ. Trimming took off 6 bases at V and 1 base at J, with 14 bases between the two ends. This CDR3 contains 15 residues. CDR3 DNA sequence: TGCGCCAGCACGCCGACTGAAGGGTCCTACAATGAGCAGTTCTTC. Translated: CASTPTEGSYNEQFF.

This rearrangement joins TRBV28 to TRBJ2-5; no firm D call. Looked up from germline, CDR1 is MDHEN and CDR2 is SYDVKM. The CDR3 spans 16 residues. V lost 6 bases, J lost 7 bases, and 24 bases lay in between. CDR3 nucleotides: TGTGCCAGCAGACCCTACGACGTCGCGGCTGATTTGACCCAGTACTTC. Its translation is CASRPYDVAADLTQYF. Looking up the rest from reference TRBV28 and TRBJ2-5 gives the full variable domain: DVKVTQSSRYLVKRTGEKVFLECVQDMDHENMFWYRQDPGLGLRLIYFSYDVKMKEKGDIPEGYSVSREKKERFSLILESASTNQTSMYLCASRPYDVAADLTQYFGPGTRLLVL.

The chain is built from TRBV9 and TRBJ2-3; perhaps TRBD2 as D (7 bases). This CDR3 has 13 amino acids. CDR1 and CDR2 from the germline V gene are SGDLS and YYNGEE. Deletions cut 0 bases from V and 8 bases from J, with 10 bases between. The CDR3 bases are TGTGCCAGCAGCGTAGTGGGGGGGCGTACGCAGTATTTT. It specifies CASSVVGGRTQYF.

The V and J genes are TRBV3-1 (or the pseudogene TRBV3-2) and TRBJ1-2; D not certain. Germline CDR1 LGHDT, CDR2 YNNKEL (reference sequence). The CDR3 is 14 amino acids. V lost 0 bases, J lost 8 bases, and 13 bases lay in between. The CDR3 region has the DNA TGTGCCAGCAGCCAAGATTTGCGGGTTTCCGGCTACACCTTC. Protein: CASSQDLRVSGYTF.

The V gene is TRBV7-2, the J gene TRBJ2-1; 7 bases fit TRBD1. This CDR3 has 13 amino acids. J gave up 9 bases and V 5 bases, and 7 bases lay outside the gene matches. Germline V gene lookup returns CDR1 SGHTA and CDR2 FQGNSA. Written as DNA, the CDR3 is TGTGCCAGCAGCCCCACGGGACAGCCTGAGCAGTTCTTC. It specifies CASSPTGQPEQFF.

In this sample, this clone turned up once. The DNA of the CDR3 is TGTGCCAGCAGCCGATGGGGGCCACCTTCCTCCTCGGGGGAAAAACTGTTTTTT. Protein: CASSRWGPPSSSGEKLFF. The gene calls are TRBV21-1 and TRBJ1-4; the table assigns TRBD1, which was not confirmed against the DNA. TRBV21-1 is flagged as a pseudogene. The CDR3 totals 18 residues.

This sequence joins TRBV7-9 and TRBJ1-1; D gene unclear. V was clipped by 1 base and J by 2 bases, with 8 bases between them. CDR1 SEHNR and CDR2 FQNEAQ come from the germline V gene (reference sequence). The CDR3 is made up of 14 amino acids. CDR3 region: CASSLEAGNTEAFF. CDR3 coding DNA: TGTGCCAGCAGCTTAGAGGCGGGTAACACTGAAGCTTTCTTT.